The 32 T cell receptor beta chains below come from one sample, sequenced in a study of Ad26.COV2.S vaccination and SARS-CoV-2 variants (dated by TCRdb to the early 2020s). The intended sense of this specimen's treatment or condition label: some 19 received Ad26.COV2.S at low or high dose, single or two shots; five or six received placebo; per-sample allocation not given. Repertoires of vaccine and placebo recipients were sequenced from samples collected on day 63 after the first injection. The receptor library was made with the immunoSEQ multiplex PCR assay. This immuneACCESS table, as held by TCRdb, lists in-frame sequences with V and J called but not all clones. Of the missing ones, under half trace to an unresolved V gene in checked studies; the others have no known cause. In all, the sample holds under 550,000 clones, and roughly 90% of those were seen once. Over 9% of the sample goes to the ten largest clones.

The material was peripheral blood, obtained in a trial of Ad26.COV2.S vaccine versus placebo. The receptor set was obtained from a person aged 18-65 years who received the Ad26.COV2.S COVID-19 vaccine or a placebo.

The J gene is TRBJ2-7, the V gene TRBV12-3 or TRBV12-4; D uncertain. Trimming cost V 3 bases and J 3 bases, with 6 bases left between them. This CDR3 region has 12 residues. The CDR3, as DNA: TGTGCCAGCAGTTTCGCATTCTACGAGCAGTACTTC. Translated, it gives CASSFAFYEQYF.

The CDR3 reads CASSRGRPNTDTQYF. The CDR3 region has the DNA TGCGCCAGCAGTCGCGGGAGACCAAACACAGATACGCAGTATTTT. This sequence joins TRBV10-1 and TRBJ2-3; 7 bases align to TRBD2. Germline values: CDR1 WNHNN, CDR2 SYGVQD (reference sequence). The CDR3 has 15 residues. V lost 5 bases to trimming and J lost 2 bases; unmatched junction nucleotides: 7.

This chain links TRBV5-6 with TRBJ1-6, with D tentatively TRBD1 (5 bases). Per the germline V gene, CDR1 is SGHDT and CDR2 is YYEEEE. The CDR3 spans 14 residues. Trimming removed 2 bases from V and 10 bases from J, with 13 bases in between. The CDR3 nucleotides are TGTGCCAGCAGCTTAGGTGGTGAGGGGTCACCCCTCCACTTT. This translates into CASSLGGEGSPLHF.

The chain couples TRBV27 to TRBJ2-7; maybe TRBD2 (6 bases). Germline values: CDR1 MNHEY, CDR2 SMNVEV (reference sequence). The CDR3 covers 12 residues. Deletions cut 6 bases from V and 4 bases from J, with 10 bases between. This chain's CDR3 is CASRTSHYEQYF. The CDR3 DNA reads TGTGCCAGCAGAACTAGCCATTACGAGCAGTACTTC.

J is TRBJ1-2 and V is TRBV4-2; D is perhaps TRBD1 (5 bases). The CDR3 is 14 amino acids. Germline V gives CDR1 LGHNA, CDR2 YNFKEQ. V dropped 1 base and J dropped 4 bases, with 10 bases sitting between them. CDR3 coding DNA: TGTGCCAGCAGCCAAGTAGGGGCTGGCTATGGCTACACCTTC. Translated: CASSQVGAGYGYTF.

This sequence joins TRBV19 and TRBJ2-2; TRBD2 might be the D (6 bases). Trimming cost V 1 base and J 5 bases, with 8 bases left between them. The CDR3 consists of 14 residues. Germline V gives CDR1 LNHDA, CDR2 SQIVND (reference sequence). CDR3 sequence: CASSIVRGTGELFF. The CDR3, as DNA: TGTGCCAGTAGTATAGTGCGGGGAACCGGGGAGCTGTTTTTT.

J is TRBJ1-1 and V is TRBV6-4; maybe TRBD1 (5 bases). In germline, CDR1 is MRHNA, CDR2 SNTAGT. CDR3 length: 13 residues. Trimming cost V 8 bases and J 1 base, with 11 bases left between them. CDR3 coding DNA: TGTGCCAGCGGCAGGGAGGCGAACACTGAAGCTTTCTTT. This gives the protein CASGREANTEAFF.

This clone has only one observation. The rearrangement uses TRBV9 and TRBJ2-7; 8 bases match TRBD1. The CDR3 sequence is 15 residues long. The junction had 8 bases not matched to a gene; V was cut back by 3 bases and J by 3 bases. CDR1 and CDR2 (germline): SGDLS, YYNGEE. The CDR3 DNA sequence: TGTGCCAGCAGCGGACCGGGACAGGAGGTCTACGAGCAGTACTTC. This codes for CASSGPGQEVYEQYF.

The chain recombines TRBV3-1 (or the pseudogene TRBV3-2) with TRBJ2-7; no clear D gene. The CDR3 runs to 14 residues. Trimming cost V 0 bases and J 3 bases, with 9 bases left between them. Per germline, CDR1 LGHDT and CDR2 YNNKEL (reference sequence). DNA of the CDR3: TGTGCCAGCAGCCAAGACACTTGGGGCTACGAGCAGTACTTC. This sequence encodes CASSQDTWGYEQYF.

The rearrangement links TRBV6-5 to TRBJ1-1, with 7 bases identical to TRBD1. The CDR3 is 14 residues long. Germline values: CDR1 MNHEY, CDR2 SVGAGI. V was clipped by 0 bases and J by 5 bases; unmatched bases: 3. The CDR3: CASSYSTGRTEAFF. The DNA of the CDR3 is TGTGCCAGCAGTTACTCGACAGGGCGGACTGAAGCTTTCTTT.

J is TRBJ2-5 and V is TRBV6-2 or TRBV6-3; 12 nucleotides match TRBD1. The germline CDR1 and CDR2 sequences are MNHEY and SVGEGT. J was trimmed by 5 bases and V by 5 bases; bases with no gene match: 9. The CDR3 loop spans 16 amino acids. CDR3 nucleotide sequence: TGTGCCAGCAGTCTGGGGACAGGGGGCTCATCGGAGACCCAGTACTTC. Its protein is CASSLGTGGSSETQYF.

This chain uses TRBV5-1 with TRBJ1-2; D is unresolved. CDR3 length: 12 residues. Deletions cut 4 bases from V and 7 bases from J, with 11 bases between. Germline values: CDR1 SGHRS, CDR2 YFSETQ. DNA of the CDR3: TGCGCCAGCAGCCTTCCGGACTCTGGCTACACCTTC. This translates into CASSLPDSGYTF.

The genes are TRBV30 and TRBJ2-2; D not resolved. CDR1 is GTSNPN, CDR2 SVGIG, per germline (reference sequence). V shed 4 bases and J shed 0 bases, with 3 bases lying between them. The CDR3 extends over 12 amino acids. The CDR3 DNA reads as TGTGCCTGGAAGGCGAACACCGGGGAGCTGTTTTTT. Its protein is CAWKANTGELFF.

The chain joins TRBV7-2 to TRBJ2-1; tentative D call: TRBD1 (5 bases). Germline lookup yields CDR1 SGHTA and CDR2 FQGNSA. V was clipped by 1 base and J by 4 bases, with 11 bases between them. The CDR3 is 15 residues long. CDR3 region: CASSLVGAGYNEQFF. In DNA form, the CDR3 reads TGTGCCAGCAGCTTAGTTGGGGCAGGGTACAATGAGCAGTTCTTC.

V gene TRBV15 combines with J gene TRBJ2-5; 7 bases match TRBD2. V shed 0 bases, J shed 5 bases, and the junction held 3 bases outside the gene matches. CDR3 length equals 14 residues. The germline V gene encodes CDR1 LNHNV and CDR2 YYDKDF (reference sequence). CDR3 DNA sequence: TGTGCCACCAGCAGAGATGTGGGGGGGGAGACCCAGTACTTC. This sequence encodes CATSRDVGGETQYF.

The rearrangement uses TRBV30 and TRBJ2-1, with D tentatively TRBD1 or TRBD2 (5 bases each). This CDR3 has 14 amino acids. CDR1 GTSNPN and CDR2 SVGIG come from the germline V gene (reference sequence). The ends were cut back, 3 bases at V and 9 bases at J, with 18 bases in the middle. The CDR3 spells CAWSRDLSSGEQFF. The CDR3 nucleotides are TGTGCCTGGAGCCGGGACCTATCTTCCGGTGAGCAGTTCTTC. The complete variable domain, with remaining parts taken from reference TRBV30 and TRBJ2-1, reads SQTIHQWPATLVQPVGSPLSLECTVEGTSNPNLYWYRQAAGRGLQLLFYSVGIGQISSEVPQNLSASRPQDRQFILSSKKLLLSDSGFYLCAWSRDLSSGEQFFGPGTRLTVL.

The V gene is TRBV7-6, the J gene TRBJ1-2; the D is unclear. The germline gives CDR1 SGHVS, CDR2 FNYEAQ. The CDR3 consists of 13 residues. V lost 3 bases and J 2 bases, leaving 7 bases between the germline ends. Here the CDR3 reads CASSFGLNYGYTF. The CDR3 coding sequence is TGTGCCAGCAGCTTTGGACTGAACTATGGCTACACCTTC. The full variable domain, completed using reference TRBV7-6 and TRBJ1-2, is GAGVSQSPRYKVTKRGQDVALRCDPISGHVSLYWYRQALGQGPEFLTYFNYEAQQDKSGLPNDRFSAERPEGSISTLTIQRTEQRDSAMYRCASSFGLNYGYTFGSGTRLTVV.

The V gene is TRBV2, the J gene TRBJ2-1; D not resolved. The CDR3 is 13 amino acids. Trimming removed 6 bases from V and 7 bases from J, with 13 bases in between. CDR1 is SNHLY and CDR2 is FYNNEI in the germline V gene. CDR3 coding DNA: TGTGCCAGCAGGCAAGGAGTCGGGAATGAGCAGTTCTTC. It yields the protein CASRQGVGNEQFF.

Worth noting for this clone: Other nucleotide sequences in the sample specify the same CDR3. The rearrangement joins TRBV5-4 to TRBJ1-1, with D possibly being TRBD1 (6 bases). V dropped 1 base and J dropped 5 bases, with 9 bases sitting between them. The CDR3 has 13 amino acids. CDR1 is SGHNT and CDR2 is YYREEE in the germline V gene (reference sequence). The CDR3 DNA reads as TGTGCCAGCAGCTTGCAGGGGAGGACTGAAGCTTTCTTT. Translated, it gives CASSLQGRTEAFF.

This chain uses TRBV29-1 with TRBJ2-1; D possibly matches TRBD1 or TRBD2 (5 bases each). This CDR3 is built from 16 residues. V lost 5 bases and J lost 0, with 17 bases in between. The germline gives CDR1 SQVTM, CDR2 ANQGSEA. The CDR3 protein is CSVLLYGASSYNEQFF. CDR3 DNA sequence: TGCAGCGTTCTCTTATACGGGGCGAGCTCCTACAATGAGCAGTTCTTC.

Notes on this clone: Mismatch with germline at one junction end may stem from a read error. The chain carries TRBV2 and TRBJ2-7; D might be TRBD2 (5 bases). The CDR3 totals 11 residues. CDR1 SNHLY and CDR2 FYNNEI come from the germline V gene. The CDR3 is CASSAGRTPHF. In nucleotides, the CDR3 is TGTGCCAGCAGCGCGGGCCGAACCCCCCACTTC.

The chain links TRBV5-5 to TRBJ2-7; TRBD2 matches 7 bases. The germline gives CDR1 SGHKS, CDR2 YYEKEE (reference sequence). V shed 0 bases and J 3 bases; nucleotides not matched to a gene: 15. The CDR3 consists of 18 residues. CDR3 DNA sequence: TGTGCCAGCAGCTTGGCCCCTAGCGGTCGTTCCATAGGCTACGAGCAGTACTTC. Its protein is CASSLAPSGRSIGYEQYF. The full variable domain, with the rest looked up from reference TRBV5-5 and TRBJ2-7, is DAGVTQSPTHLIKTRGQQVTLRCSPISGHKSVSWYQQVLGQGPQFIFQYYEKEERGRGNFPDRFSARQFPNYSSELNVNALLLGDSALYLCASSLAPSGRSIGYEQYFGPGTRLTVT.

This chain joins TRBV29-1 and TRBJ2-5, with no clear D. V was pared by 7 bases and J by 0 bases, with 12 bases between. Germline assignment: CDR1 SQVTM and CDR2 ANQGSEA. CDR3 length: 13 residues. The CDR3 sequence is CSALDPHQETQYF. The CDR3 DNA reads TGCAGCGCCCTGGACCCCCACCAAGAGACCCAGTACTTC. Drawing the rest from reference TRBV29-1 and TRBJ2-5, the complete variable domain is SAVISQKPSRDICQRGTSLTIQCQVDSQVTMMFWYRQQPGQSLTLIATANQGSEATYESGFVIDKFPISRPNLTFSTLTVSNMSPEDSSIYLCSALDPHQETQYFGPGTRLLVL.

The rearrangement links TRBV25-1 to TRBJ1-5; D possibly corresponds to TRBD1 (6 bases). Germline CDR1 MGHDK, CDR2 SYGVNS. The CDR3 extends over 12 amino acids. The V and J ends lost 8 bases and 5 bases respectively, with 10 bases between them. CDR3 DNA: TGTGCCAGCCAGGGGTTCGATCAGCCCCAGCATTTT. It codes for CASQGFDQPQHF.

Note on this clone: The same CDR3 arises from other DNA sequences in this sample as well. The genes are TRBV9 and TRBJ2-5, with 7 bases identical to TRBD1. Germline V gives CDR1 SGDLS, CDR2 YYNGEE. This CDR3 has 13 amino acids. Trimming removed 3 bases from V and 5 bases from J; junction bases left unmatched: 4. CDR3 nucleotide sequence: TGTGCCAGCAGCGGAGGGGGACAGGAGACCCAGTACTTC. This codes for CASSGGGQETQYF.

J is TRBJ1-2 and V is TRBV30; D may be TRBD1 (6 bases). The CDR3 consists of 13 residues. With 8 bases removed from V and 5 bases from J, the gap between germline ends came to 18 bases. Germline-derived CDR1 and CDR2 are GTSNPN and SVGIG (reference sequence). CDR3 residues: CAHTVGARYGYTF. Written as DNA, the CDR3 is TGTGCCCACACGGTGGGGGCGCGATATGGCTACACCTTC.

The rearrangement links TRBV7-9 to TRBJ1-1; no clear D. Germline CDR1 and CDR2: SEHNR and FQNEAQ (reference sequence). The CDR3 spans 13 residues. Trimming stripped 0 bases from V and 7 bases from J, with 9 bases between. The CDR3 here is CASSLAPSIEAFF. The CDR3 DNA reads TGTGCCAGCAGCTTAGCCCCGTCGATTGAAGCTTTCTTT.

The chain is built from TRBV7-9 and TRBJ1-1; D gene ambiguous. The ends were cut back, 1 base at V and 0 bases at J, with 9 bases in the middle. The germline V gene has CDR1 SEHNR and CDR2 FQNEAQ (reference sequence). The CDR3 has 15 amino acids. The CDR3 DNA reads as TGTGCCAGCAGCTTAGAGGCTGCAGTGAACACTGAAGCTTTCTTT. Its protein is CASSLEAAVNTEAFF. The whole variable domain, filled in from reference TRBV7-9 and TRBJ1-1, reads DTGVSQNPRHKITKRGQNVTFRCDPISEHNRLYWYRQTLGQGPEFLTYFQNEAQLEKSRLLSDRFSAERPKGSFSTLEIQRTEQGDSAMYLCASSLEAAVNTEAFFGQGTRLTVV.

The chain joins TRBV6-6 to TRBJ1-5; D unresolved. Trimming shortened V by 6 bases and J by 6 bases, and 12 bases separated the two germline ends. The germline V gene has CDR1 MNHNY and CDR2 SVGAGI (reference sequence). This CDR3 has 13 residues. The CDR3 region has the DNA TGTGCCAGCAGCTACCCAATGGGTCAGCCCCAGCATTTT. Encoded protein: CASSYPMGQPQHF.

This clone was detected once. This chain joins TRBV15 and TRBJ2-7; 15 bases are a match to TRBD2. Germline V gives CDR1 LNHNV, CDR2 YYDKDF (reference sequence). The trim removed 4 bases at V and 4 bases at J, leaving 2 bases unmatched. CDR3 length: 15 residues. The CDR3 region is CATSTGTSGRYEQYF. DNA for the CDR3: TGTGCCACCAGCACTGGGACTAGCGGGAGGTACGAGCAGTACTTC.

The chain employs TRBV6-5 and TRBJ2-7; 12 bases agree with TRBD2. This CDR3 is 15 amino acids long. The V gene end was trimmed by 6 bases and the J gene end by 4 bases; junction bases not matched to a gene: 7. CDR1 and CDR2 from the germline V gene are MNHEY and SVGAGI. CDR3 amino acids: CASRPTSGRLYEQYF. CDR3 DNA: TGTGCCAGCAGACCGACTAGCGGGAGATTGTACGAGCAGTACTTC.

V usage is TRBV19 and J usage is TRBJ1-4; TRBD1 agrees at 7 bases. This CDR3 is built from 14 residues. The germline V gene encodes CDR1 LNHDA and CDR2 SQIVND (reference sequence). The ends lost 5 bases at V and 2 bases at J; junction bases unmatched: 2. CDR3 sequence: CASSPGGTNEKLFF. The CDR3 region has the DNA TGTGCCAGTAGTCCAGGGGGGACTAATGAAAAACTGTTTTTT. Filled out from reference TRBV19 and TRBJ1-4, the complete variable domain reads DGGITQSPKYLFRKEGQNVTLSCEQNLNHDAMYWYRQDPGQGLRLIYYSQIVNDFQKGDIAEGYSVSREKKESFPLTVTSAQKNPTAFYLCASSPGGTNEKLFFGSGTQLSVL.